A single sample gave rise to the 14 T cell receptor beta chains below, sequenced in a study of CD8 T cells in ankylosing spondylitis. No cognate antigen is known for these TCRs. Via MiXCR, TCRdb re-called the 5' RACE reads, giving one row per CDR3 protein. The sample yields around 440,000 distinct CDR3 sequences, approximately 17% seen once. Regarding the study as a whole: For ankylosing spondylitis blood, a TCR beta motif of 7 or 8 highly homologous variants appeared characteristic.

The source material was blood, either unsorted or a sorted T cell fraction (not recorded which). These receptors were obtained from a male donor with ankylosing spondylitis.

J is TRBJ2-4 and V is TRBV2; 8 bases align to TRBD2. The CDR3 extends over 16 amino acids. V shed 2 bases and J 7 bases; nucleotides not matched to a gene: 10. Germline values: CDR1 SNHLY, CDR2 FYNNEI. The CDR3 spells CASSEKLPGGPNIQYF. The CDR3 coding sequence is TGTGCCAGCAGTGAAAAATTACCGGGAGGGCCCAACATTCAGTACTTC.

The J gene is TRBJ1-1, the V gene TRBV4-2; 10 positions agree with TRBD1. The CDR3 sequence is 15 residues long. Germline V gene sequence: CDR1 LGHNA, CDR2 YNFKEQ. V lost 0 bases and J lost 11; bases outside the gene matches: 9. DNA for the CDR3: TGTGCCAGCAGCCAAGATTGGACAGGGGGGTCCGGGGCTTTCTTT. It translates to CASSQDWTGGSGAFF.

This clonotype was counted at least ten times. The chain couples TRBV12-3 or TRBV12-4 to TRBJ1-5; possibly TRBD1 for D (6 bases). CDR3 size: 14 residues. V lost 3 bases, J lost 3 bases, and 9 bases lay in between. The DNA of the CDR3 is TGTGCCAGCAGTTTCTGGACAGACAATCAGCCCCAGCATTTT. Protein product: CASSFWTDNQPQHF.

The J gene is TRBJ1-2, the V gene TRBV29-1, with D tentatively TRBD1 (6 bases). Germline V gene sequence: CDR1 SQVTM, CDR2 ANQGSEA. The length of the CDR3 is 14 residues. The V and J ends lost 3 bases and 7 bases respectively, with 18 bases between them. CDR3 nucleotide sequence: TGCAGCGTTGAGGAGGGCAGGGGTTTTCTTGGCTACACCTTC. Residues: CSVEEGRGFLGYTF.

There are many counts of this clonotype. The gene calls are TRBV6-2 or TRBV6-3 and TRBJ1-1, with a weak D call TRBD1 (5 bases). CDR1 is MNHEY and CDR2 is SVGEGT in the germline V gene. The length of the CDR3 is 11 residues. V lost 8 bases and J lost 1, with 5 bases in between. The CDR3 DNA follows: TGTGCCAGCGGGGGGAACACTGAAGCTTTCTTT. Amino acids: CASGGNTEAFF.

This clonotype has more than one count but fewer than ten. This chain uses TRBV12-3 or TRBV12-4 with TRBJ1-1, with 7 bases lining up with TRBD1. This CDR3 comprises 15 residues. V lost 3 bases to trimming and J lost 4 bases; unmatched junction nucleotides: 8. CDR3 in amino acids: CASSFDTGVGTEAFF. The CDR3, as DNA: TGTGCCAGCAGTTTTGACACAGGGGTGGGCACTGAAGCTTTCTTT.

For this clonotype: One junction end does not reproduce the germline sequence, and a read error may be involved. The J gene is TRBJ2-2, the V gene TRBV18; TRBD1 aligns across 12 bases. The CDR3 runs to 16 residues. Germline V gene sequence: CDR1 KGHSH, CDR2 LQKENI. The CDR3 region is CASSPTGQGATGKLFF. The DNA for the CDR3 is TGTGCCAGCTCACCGACGGGACAGGGGGCCACCGGGAAGCTGTTTTTT. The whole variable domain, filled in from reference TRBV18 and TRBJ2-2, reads NAGVMQNPRHLVRRRGQEARLRCSPMKGHSHVYWYRQLPEEGLKFMVYLQKENIIDESGMPKERFSAEFPKEGPSILRIQQVVRGDSAAYFCASSPTGQGATGKLFFGEGSRLTVL.

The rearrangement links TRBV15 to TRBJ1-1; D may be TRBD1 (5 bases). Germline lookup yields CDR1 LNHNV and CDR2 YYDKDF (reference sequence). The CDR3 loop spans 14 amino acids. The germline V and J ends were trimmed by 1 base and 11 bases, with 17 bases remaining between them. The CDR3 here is CATSRVNRQAVAFF. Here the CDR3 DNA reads TGTGCCACCAGCAGAGTTAACAGGCAGGCCGTGGCTTTCTTT.

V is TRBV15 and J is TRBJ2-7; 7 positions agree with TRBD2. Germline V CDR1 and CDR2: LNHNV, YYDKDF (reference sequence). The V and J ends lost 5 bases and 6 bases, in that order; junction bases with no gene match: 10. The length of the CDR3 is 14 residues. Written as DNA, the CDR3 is TGTGCCACCAGCGGACGGACTAGGAATGTCGAGCAGTACTTC. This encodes CATSGRTRNVEQYF.

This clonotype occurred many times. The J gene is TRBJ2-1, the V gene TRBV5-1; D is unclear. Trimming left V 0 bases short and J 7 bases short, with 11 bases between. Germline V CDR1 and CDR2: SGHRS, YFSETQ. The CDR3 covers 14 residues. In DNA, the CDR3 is TGCGCCAGCAGCTTGGTTCCCGGTGCAAATGAGCAGTTCTTC. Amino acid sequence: CASSLVPGANEQFF. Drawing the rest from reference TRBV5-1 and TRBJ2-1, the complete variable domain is KAGVTQTPRYLIKTRGQQVTLSCSPISGHRSVSWYQQTPGQGLQFLFEYFSETQRNKGNFPGRFSGRQFSNSRSEMNVSTLELGDSALYLCASSLVPGANEQFFGPGTRLTVL.

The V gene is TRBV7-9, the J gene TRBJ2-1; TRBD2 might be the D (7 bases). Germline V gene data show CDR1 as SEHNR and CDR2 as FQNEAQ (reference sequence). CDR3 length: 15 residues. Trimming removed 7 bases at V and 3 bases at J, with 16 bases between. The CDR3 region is CASIVGASGYNEQFF. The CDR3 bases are TGTGCCAGCATAGTGGGGGCTAGCGGCTACAATGAGCAGTTCTTC.

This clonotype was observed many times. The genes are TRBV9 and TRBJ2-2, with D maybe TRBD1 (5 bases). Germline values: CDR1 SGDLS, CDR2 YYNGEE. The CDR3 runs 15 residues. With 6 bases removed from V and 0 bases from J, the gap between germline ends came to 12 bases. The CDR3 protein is CASTRQNANTGELFF. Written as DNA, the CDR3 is TGTGCCAGCACCAGACAGAACGCGAACACCGGGGAGCTGTTTTTT.

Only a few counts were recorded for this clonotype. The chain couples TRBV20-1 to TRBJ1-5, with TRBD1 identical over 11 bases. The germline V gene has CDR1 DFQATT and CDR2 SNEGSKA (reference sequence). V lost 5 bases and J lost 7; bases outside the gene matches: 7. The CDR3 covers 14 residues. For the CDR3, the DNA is TGCAGTGCTCGGACAGGGGGCGAAGAACAGCCCCAGCATTTT. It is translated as CSARTGGEEQPQHF.

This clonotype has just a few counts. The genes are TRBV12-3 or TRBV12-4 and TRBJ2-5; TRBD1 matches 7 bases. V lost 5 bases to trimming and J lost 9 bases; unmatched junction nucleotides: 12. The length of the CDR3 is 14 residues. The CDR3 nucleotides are TGTGCCAGCAGTCCCGGGACAGTCAGGGGGTCCCAGTACTTC. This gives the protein CASSPGTVRGSQYF.